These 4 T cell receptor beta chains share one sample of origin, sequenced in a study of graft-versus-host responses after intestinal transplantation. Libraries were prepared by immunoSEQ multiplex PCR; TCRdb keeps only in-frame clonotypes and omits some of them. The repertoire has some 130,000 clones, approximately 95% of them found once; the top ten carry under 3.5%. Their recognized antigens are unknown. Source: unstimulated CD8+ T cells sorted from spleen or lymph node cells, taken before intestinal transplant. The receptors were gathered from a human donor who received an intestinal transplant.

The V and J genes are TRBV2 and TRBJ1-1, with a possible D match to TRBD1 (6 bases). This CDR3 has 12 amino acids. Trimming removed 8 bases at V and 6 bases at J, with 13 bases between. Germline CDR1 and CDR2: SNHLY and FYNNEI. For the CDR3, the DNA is TGTGCCAGCCTCAGGGGAGGGGCTGAAGCTTTCTTT. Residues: CASLRGGAEAFF. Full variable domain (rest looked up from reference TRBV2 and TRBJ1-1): EPEVTQTPSHQVTQMGQEVILRCVPISNHLYFYWYRQILGQKVEFLVSFYNNEISEKSEIFDDQFSVERPDGSNFTLKIRSTKLEDSAMYFCASLRGGAEAFFGQGTRLTVV.

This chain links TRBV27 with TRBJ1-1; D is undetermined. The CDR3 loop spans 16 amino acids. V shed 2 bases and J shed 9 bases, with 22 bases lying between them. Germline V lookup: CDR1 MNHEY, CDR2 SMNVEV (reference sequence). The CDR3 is CASSLIGLGSRIKAFF. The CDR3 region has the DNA TGTGCCAGCAGTTTAATCGGATTGGGGAGCCGAATAAAAGCTTTCTTT.

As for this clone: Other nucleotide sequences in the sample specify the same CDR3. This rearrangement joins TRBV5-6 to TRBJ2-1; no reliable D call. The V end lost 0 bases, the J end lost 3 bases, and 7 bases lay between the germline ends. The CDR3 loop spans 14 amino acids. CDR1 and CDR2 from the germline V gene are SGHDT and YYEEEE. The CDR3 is CASSLGPGYNEQFF. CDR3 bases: TGTGCCAGCAGCTTGGGGCCGGGCTACAATGAGCAGTTCTTC.

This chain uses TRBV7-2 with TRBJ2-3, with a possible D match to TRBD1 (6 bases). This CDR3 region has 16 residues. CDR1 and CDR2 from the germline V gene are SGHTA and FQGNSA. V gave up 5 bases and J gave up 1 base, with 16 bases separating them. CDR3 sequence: CASSLEGVGGTDTQYF. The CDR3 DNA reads TGTGCCAGCAGCCTCGAGGGGGTTGGGGGCACAGATACGCAGTATTTT.